This entry features one T cell receptor (beta chain) sequence. The antigen remains unidentified. J lost 0 bases, V lost 4 bases, and 16 bases had no gene match. The germline gives CDR1 GTSNPN, CDR2 SVGIG (reference sequence). The CDR3 extends over 18 amino acids. Sequenced by immunoSEQ multiplex PCR; TCRdb stores in-frame clones only, minus some. The table has 1,500,000 or so clones, approximately 98.5% seen once. The healthy adult donors were HIV-negative and reported no recent acute infections or vaccinations. The record originates from a study of shared clonotypes between healthy human individuals. Study outcomes and limitations: The small donor group covered limited genetic and exposure diversity. Naive CD4 clonotype sharing across several donors was 4% to 5%.

The origin of this receptor is a man under 40 in good health. Material for sequencing was naive CD4+ T cells sorted from blood. Subset reported: CD45RA+ positively selected. The chain employs TRBV30 and TRBJ2-7; 9 bases are a match to TRBD2. DNA for the CDR3: TGTGCCTGGAATGCAGGACACCTAGCGGGACTCCTCTCCTACGAGCAGTACTTC. Residues: CAWNAGHLAGLLSYEQYF.